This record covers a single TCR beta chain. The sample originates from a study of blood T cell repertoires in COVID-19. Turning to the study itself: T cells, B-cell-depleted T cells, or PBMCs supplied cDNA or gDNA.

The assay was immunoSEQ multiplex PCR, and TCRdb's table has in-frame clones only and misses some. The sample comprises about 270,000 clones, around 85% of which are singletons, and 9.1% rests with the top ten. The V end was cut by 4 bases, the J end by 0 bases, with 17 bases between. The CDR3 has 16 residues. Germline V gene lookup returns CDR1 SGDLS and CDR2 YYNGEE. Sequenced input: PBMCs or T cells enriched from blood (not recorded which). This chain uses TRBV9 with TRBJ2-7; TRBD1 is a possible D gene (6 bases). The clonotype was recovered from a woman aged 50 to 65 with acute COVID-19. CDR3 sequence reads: CASSPWSGTNSYEQYF. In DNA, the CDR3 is TGTGCCAGCAGCCCATGGTCCGGGACAAACTCCTACGAGCAGTACTTC.